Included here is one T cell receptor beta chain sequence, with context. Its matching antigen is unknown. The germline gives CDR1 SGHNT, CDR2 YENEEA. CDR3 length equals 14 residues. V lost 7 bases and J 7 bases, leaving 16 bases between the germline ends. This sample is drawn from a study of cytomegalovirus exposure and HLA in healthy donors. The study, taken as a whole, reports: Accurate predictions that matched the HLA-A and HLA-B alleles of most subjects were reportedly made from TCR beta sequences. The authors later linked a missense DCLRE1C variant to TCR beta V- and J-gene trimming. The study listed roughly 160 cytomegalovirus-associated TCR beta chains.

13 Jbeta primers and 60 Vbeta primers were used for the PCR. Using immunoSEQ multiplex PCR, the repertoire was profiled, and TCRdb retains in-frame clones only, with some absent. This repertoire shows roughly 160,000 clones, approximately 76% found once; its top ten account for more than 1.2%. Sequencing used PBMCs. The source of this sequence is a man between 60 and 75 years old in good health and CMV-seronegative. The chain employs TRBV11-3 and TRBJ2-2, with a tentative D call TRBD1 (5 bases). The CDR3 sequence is CASKDRSQGGELFF. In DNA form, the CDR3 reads TGTGCCAGCAAGGATCGGAGTCAGGGCGGGGAGCTGTTTTTT.